This T cell receptor (beta chain) emerged from a study of molecular identifiers for immune sequencing clone quantification. Making the bulk TCR libraries relied on previously described methods and listed TCR primers. TCRdb ran MiXCR on the PCR reads and lists one entry per CDR3 protein. The sample has under 600,000 distinct CDR3 sequences; roughly a fifth are singletons. The study's findings and limits: Detection of one spiked Jurkat cell's TCR RNA reportedly worked in some 980,000 naive cells.

This clonotype was seen ten or more times. Its antigen is undetermined. CDR3 length: 15 amino acids. Trimming took off 5 bases at V and 5 bases at J, with 18 bases between the two ends. Germline CDR1 and CDR2: SEHNR and FQNEAQ (reference sequence). Using 10%, 30% or 50% RNA, naive CD8 libraries were derived from approximately 20,000 to 1,000,000 sorted cells. The clonotype was recovered from a human donor in good health. Some libraries in this study had Jurkat cell RNA spiked in. What was sequenced was naive CD8+ T cells from blood, with Jurkat cell RNA spiked in. Subset described: FACS-sorted CD8+CD4-CCR7+CD45RA+ naive T cells. The chain uses TRBV7-9 and TRBJ1-1, with D possibly being TRBD1 (5 bases). CDR3 DNA sequence: TGTGCCAGCAGCCCTCGAGGGGCCTCGAGGACTGAAGCTTTCTTT. Translated, it gives CASSPRGASRTEAFF.